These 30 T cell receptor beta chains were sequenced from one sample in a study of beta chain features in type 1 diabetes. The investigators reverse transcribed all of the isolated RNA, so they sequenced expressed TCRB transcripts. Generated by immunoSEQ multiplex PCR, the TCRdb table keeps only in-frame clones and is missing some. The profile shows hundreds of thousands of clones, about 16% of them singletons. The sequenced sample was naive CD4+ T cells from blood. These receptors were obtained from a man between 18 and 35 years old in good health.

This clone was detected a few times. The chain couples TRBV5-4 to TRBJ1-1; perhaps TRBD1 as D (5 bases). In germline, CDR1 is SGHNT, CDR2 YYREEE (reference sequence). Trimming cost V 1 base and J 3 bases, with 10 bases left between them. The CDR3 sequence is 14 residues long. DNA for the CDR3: TGTGCCAGCAGCTTGAGGGGCCGTTACACTGAAGCTTTCTTT. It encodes CASSLRGRYTEAFF.

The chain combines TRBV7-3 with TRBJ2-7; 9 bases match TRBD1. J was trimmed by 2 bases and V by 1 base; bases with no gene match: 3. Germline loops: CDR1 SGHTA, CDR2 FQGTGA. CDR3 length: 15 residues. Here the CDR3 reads CASSLRTGGAYEQYF. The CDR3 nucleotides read TGTGCCAGCAGCTTAAGAACAGGGGGCGCCTACGAGCAGTACTTC.

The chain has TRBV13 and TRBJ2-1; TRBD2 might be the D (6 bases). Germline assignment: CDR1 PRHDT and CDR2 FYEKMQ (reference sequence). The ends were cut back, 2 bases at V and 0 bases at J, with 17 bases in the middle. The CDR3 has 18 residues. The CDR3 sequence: CASSLWYRDSSSYNEQFF. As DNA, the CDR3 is TGTGCCAGCAGCTTATGGTATAGGGACTCTAGCTCCTACAATGAGCAGTTCTTC. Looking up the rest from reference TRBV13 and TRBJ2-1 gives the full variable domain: AAGVIQSPRHLIKEKRETATLKCYPIPRHDTVYWYQQGPGQDPQFLISFYEKMQSDKGSIPDRFSAQQFSDYHSELNMSSLELGDSALYFCASSLWYRDSSSYNEQFFGPGTRLTVL.

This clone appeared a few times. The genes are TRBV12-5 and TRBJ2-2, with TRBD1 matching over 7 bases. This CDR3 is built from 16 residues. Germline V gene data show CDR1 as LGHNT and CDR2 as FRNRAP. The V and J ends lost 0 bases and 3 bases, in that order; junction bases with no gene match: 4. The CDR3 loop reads CASGLVRGPDTGELFF. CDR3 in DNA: TGTGCTAGTGGTTTGGTGAGGGGGCCGGACACCGGGGAGCTGTTTTTT.

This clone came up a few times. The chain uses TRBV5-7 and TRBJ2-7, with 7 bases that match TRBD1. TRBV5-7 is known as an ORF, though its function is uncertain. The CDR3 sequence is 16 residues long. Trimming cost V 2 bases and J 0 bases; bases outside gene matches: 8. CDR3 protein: CASSLIRQGHSYEQYF. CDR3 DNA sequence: TGTGCCAGCAGCTTAATTCGACAGGGCCACTCCTACGAGCAGTACTTC.

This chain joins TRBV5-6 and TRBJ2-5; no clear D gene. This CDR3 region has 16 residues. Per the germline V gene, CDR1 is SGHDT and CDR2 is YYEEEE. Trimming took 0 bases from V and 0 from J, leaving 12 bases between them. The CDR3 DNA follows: TGTGCCAGCAGCTTGGTCCAGGTCGAGAACCAAGAGACCCAGTACTTC. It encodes CASSLVQVENQETQYF.

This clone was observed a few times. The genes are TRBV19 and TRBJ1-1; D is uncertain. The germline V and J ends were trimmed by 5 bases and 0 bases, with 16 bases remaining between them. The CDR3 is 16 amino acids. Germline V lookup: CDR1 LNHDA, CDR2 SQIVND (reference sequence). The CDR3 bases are TGTGCCAGTAGTTCGGAGCGCGTCATCATGAACACTGAAGCTTTCTTT. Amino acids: CASSSERVIMNTEAFF. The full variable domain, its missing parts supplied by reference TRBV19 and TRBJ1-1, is DGGITQSPKYLFRKEGQNVTLSCEQNLNHDAMYWYRQDPGQGLRLIYYSQIVNDFQKGDIAEGYSVSREKKESFPLTVTSAQKNPTAFYLCASSSERVIMNTEAFFGQGTRLTVV.

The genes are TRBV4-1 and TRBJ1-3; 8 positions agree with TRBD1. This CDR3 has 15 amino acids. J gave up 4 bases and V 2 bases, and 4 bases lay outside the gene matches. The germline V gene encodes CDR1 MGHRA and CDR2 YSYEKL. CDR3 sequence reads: CASSQSDRGGNTIYF. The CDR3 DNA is TGCGCCAGCAGCCAATCTGACAGGGGCGGAAACACCATATATTTT.

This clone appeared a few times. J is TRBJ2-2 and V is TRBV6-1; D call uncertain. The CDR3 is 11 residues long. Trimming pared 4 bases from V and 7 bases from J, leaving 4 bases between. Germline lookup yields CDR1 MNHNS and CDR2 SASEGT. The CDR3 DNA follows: TGTGCCAGCAGTGGGAACGGGGAGCTGTTTTTT. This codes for CASSGNGELFF.

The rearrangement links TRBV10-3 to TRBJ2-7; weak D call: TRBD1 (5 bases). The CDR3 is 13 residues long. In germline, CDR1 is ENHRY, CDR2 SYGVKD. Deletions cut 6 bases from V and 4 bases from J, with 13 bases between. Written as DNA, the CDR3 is TGTGCCATCAGCGTTGGACACAAATACGAGCAGTACTTC. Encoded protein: CAISVGHKYEQYF.

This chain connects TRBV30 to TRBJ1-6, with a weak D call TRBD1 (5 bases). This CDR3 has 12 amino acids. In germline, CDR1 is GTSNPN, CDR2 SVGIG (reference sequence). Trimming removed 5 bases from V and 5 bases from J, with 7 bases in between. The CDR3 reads CAWQGDNSPLHF. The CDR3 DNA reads TGTGCCTGGCAGGGTGATAATTCACCCCTCCACTTT.

The chain's CDR3 is CASSQDPPRRTDTQYF. CDR3 coding DNA: TGTGCCAGCAGCCAAGATCCGCCTCGCCGAACAGATACGCAGTATTTT. The chain recombines TRBV4-2 with TRBJ2-3; D not resolved. CDR1 is LGHNA, CDR2 YNFKEQ, per germline. V dropped 0 bases and J dropped 3 bases, with 13 bases sitting between them. The CDR3 is 16 residues long.

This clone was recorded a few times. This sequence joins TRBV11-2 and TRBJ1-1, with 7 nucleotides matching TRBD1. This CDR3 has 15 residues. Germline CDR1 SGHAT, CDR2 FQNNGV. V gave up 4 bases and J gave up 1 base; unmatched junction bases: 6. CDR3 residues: CASSSSWTGNTEAFF. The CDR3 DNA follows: TGTGCCAGCAGCTCGTCCTGGACAGGGAACACTGAAGCTTTCTTT.

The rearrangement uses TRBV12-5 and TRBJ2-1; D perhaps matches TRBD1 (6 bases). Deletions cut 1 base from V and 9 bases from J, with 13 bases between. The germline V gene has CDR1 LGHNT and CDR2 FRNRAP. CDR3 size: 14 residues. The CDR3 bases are TGTGCTAGTGGTTTGGGCAACAGGGAGAGTGAGCAGTTCTTC. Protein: CASGLGNRESEQFF.

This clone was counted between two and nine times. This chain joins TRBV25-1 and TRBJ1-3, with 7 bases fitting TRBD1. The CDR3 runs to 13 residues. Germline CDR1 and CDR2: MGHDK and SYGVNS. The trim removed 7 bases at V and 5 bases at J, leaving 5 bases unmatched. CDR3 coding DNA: TGTGCCAGCACCACGGGACAGAGAAACACCATATATTTT. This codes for CASTTGQRNTIYF.

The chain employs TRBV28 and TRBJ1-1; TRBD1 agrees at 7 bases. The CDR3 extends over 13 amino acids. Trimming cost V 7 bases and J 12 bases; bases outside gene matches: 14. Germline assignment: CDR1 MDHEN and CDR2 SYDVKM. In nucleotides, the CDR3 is TGTGCCAGCAAACCCCGGGACAGTGTTAGGACTTTCTTT. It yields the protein CASKPRDSVRTFF.

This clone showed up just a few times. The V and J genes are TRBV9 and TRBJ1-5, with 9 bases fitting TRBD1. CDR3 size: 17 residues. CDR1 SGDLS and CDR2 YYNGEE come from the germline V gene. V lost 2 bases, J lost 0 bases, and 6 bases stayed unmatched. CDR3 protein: CASSVGTGLNSNQPQHF. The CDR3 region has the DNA TGTGCCAGCAGCGTGGGGACAGGGCTGAATAGCAATCAGCCCCAGCATTTT.

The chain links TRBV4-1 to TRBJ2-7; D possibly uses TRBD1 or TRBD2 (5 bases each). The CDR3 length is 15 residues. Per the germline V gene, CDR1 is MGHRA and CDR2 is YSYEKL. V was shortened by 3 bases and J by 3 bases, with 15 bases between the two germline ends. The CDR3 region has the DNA TGCGCCAGCAGCCAGGGGGACGTGGGTAACTACGAGCAGTACTTC. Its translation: CASSQGDVGNYEQYF.

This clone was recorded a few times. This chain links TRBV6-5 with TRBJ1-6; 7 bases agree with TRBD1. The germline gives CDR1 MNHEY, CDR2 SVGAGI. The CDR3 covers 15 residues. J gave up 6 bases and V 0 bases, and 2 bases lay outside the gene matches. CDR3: CASSYSGTVNSPLHF. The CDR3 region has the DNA TGTGCCAGCAGTTACTCCGGGACAGTTAATTCACCCCTCCACTTT.

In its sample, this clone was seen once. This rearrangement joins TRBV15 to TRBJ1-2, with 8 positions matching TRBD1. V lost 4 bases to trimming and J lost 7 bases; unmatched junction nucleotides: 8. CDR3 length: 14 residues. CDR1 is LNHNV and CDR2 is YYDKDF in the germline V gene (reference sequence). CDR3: CATSNDRGWGGYTF. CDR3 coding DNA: TGTGCCACCAGCAACGACAGGGGATGGGGTGGCTACACCTTC. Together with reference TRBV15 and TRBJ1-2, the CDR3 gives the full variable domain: DAMVIQNPRYQVTQFGKPVTLSCSQTLNHNVMYWYQQKSSQAPKLLFHYYDKDFNNEADTPDNFQSRRPNTSFCFLDIRSPGLGDTAMYLCATSNDRGWGGYTFGSGTRLTVV.

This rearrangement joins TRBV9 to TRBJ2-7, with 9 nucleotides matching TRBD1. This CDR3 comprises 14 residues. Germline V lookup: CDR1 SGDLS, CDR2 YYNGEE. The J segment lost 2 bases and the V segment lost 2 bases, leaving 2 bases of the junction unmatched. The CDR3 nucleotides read TGTGCCAGCAGCGTCGACAGGGGGGCCTACGAGCAGTACTTC. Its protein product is CASSVDRGAYEQYF.

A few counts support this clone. The chain's CDR3 is CASSPPRGQGETQYF. For the CDR3, the DNA is TGTGCCAGCAGTCCCCCCCGAGGGCAGGGAGAGACCCAGTACTTC. V is TRBV25-1 and J is TRBJ2-5; TRBD1 or TRBD2 may be the D gene (5 bases each). The V gene's germline CDR1 is MGHDK and CDR2 SYGVNS. The CDR3 loop spans 15 amino acids. The ends were cut back, 5 bases at V and 4 bases at J, with 17 bases in the middle.

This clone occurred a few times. Here the CDR3 DNA reads TGTGCCAGCAGCTCCGGGCCCCTGAACACTGAAGCTTTCTTT. As protein: CASSSGPLNTEAFF. This chain connects TRBV7-2 to TRBJ1-1; D is uncertain. The CDR3 has 14 residues. Trimming took off 4 bases at V and 0 bases at J, with 9 bases between the two ends. Germline V lookup: CDR1 SGHTA, CDR2 FQGNSA.

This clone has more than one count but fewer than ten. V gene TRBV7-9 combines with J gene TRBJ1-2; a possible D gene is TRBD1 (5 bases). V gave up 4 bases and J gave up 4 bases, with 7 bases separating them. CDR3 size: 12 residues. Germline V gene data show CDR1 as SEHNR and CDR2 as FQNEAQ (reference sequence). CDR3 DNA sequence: TGTGCCAGCAGCTCCGGGGGCTATGGCTACACCTTC. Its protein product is CASSSGGYGYTF.

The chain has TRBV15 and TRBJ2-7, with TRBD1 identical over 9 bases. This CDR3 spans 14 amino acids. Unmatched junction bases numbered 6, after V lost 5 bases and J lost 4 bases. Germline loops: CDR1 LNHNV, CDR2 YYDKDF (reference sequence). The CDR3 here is CATSRDRAKYEQYF. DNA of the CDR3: TGTGCCACCAGCCGGGACAGGGCTAAATACGAGCAGTACTTC.

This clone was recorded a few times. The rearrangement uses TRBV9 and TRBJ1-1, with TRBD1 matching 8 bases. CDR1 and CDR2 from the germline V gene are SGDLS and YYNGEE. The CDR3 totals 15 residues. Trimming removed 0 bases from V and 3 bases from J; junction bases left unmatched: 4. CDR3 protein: CASSVASTGDTEAFF. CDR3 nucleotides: TGTGCCAGCAGCGTAGCCTCGACAGGGGACACTGAAGCTTTCTTT.

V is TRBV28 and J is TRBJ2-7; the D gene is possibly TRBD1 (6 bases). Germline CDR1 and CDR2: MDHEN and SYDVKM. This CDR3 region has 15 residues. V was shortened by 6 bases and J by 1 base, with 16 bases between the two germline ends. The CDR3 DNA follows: TGTGCCAGCAGCTTAACAGGGCGAGCTTCCTACGAGCAGTACTTC. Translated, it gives CASSLTGRASYEQYF.

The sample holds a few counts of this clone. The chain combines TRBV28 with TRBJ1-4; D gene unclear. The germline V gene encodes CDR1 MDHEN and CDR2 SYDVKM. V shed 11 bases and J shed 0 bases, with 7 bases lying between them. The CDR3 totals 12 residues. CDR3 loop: CAFGATNEKLFF. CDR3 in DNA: TGTGCCTTTGGGGCAACTAATGAAAAACTGTTTTTT. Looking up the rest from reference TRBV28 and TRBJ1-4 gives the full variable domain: DVKVTQSSRYLVKRTGEKVFLECVQDMDHENMFWYRQDPGLGLRLIYFSYDVKMKEKGDIPEGYSVSREKKERFSLILESASTNQTSMYLCAFGATNEKLFFGSGTQLSVL.

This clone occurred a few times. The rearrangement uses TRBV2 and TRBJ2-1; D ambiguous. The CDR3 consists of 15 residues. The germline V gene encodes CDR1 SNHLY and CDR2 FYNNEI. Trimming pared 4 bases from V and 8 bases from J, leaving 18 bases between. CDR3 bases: TGTGCCAGCAGTGGGGAAGCGTGGGGTCCCTATGAGCAGTTCTTC. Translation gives CASSGEAWGPYEQFF. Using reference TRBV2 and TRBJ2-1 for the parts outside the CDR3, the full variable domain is EPEVTQTPSHQVTQMGQEVILRCVPISNHLYFYWYRQILGQKVEFLVSFYNNEISEKSEIFDDQFSVERPDGSNFTLKIRSTKLEDSAMYFCASSGEAWGPYEQFFGPGTRLTVL.

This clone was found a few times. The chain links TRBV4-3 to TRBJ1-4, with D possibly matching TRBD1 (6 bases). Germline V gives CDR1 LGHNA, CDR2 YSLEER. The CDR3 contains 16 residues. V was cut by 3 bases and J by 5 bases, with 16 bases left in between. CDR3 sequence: CASSHGGGQRNEKLFF. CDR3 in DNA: TGCGCCAGCAGCCATGGGGGAGGACAGCGGAATGAAAAACTGTTTTTT.